These T cell receptor beta chains were read from a single sample in a study of cytomegalovirus exposure and HLA in healthy donors. The repertoire was sequenced with immunoSEQ multiplex PCR; TCRdb's copy has only in-frame clones and lacks some. The sample yields around 150,000 clones, 85% to 90% seen once. The sample consisted of PBMCs. The receptors stem from a young woman in good health and CMV-seropositive. CDR3s include the opening cysteine and the closing phenylalanine or tryptophan.

v_call	j_call	cdr3_aa
TRBV7-9	TRBJ1-1	CASSLVSGQTMNTEAFF
TRBV14	TRBJ2-2	CASSQELTGELFF
TRBV14	TRBJ2-7	CASSQDEDRGLEQYF
TRBV30	TRBJ2-7	CACLEFPAGEQYF
TRBV6-5	TRBJ2-7	CASIGTPTYEQYF
TRBV5-4	TRBJ2-2	CASSLQGVNTGELFF
TRBV30	TRBJ2-3	CAWSPSGDTQYF
TRBV29-1	TRBJ2-3	CSVGASGTDTQYF
TRBV12-5	TRBJ2-3	CASGLGTSTDTQYF
TRBV6-5	TRBJ2-1	CASTSLAGGYNEQFF
TRBV2	TRBJ2-7	CASSDPDRSEQYF
TRBV9	TRBJ2-7	CASSGGTSGTYEQYF
TRBV4-1	TRBJ2-7	CASSQSTGGLYEQYF
TRBV7-9	TRBJ2-7	CASSLQGQDPYEQYF
TRBV15	TRBJ1-4	CATSDRSTNEKLFF
TRBV6-6	TRBJ1-2	CASIKDRGYGYTF
TRBV15	TRBJ2-1	CATSIERPIHNEQFF
TRBV5-6	TRBJ1-1	CASNRQGVEAFF
TRBV11-2	TRBJ1-2	CASSLVGRGSYGYTF
TRBV28	TRBJ1-2	CASSKGSSSNYGYTF
TRBV7-6	TRBJ2-2	CASSLAGAGVAGELFF
TRBV11-2	TRBJ2-1	CASSQGTSNEQFF
TRBV2	TRBJ1-5	CASTGPNQPQHF
TRBV12-5	TRBJ2-5	CASGERDAEYF
TRBV7-3	TRBJ2-5	CASSLSSVSETQYF
TRBV7-6	TRBJ2-7	CASSLGVQYNEQYF
TRBV11-2	TRBJ1-2	CASSSGSDTKAINYGYTF
TRBV19	TRBJ2-2	CASRPRGGINTGELFF
TRBV28	TRBJ2-7	CASSLDTGGWYEQYF
TRBV6-6	TRBJ2-7	CASSRLAGGEQYF
TRBV7-2	TRBJ2-3	CASSLDQGADTQYF
TRBV11-3	TRBJ2-1	CASTLVGRDNEQFF
TRBV18	TRBJ2-2	CASSPRRAGSGELFF
TRBV27	TRBJ1-3	CASSKTGVGNTIYF
TRBV20-1	TRBJ1-2	CSGAGTALSSF
TRBV30	TRBJ2-7	CAWTHSWDRVWTSGRAEQYF
TRBV18	TRBJ2-1	CASSPPLAGGPDRYNEQFF
TRBV5-4	TRBJ2-7	CASSYGTSYEQYF
TRBV5-4	TRBJ1-1	CASSSGGGARDTEAFF
TRBV27	TRBJ2-7	CASSLKGRLGTEQYF
TRBV29-1	TRBJ1-2	CSVPDRAGYTF
TRBV5-1	TRBJ2-1	CASREAAPSYNEQFF
TRBV5-1	TRBJ2-1	CASTLEGASNEQFF
TRBV19	TRBJ2-1	CASRSQAEQFF
TRBV21-1	TRBJ2-7	CASSKGDRHEQYF
TRBV5-6	TRBJ2-2	CASSAPGLAGASTGELFF
TRBV9	TRBJ1-2	CASSVEGPGVYGYTF
TRBV4-1	TRBJ1-2	CASSPITGTGYEGYTF
TRBV18	TRBJ1-5	CASSPRALPEGQPQHF
TRBV10-1	TRBJ2-1	CASSGGGMGNEQFF
TRBV5-1	TRBJ2-1	CASSFEGSSYNEQFF
TRBV11-3	TRBJ2-7	CASSLDALAGGTEQYF